This T cell receptor (beta chain) was retrieved from a study of blood T cell repertoires in COVID-19. The ends lost 4 bases at V and 5 bases at J; junction bases unmatched: 8. The germline V gene has CDR1 LNHDA and CDR2 SQIVND (reference sequence). CDR3 length equals 15 residues. The table came from immunoSEQ multiplex PCR; TCRdb's copy has only in-frame clones and leaves some out. The sample lists 180,000 or so clones, 81% occurring once. V is TRBV19 and J is TRBJ1-5, with TRBD1 matching 7 bases. The clonotype comes from a woman in her thirties or forties with COVID-19, enrolled during active disease. The material sequenced was peripheral blood. The DNA of the CDR3 is TGTGCCAGTAGTAATCTAGCGACAGGGTATCAGCCCCAGCATTTT. This codes for CASSNLATGYQPQHF.